The clone carrying this T cell receptor (beta chain) has at least ten counts. Its antigen is undetermined. Researchers amplified the TCR beta CDR3 regions from RNA transcripts. Using the HTBI primer set, a first-round RT-PCR was run on the TCR CDR3. One entry per CDR3 protein results from TCRdb running MiXCR on the multiplex PCR reads. The table includes fewer than 400,000 distinct CDR3 sequences, roughly an eighth detected once. Ophthalmopathy in the patients scored at least 3 on Clinical Activity Score and at least 4 on NOSPECS grade, lasting under 3 months. The authors took PBMCs from 9.5 to 10 ml fresh peripheral blood. This record comes from a study of T cells in Graves' hyperthyroidism and ophthalmopathy. CDR1 is MDHEN, CDR2 SYDVKM, per germline. The length of the CDR3 is 11 residues. The V end lost 10 bases, the J end lost 0 bases, and 6 bases lay between the germline ends. General study points: Ophthalmopathy was told apart from stable hyperthyroidism by a 13 V-J model. Most thyroid clonotypes that were expanded above 0.001 also turned up in blood.

The chain is built from TRBV28 and TRBJ1-1; unclear D gene. Sequences were obtained from blood. The sequence was collected from a man aged 50-59 years with Graves' ophthalmopathy. CDR3 loop: CATRMNTEAFF. For the CDR3, the DNA is TGTGCCACCAGAATGAACACTGAAGCTTTCTTT.